These 14 T cell receptor beta chains were sequenced from one sample in a study of T cell responses to AZD1222 COVID-19 vaccine (dated by TCRdb to the early 2020s). Library preparation employed the immunoSEQ multiplex PCR assay. This is the immuneACCESS table as TCRdb keeps it, with only in-frame sequences that have V and J called. A part of the clones is gone; compared with another copy, unresolved V genes explain less than half, and the rest is unexplained. The table for this sample lists more than 100,000 clones; approximately 91% of them were counted only once. Together, the top ten hold roughly 2.6% of the sample. Taken with the paper, the label for time point translates to: baseline before first vaccination. The material was peripheral blood, obtained on day 0 of AZD1222 vaccination. The receptors were sampled from an adult in good health.

The chain uses TRBV19 and TRBJ2-5; D possibly matches TRBD1 or TRBD2 (6 bases each). V lost 3 bases and J lost 4, with 12 bases in between. The CDR3 has 14 residues. Per germline, CDR1 LNHDA and CDR2 SQIVND (reference sequence). The CDR3 DNA is TGTGCCAGTAGTATTTCGGGGGCAGGAGAGACCCAGTACTTC. Translating gives CASSISGAGETQYF.

The chain has TRBV11-2 and TRBJ2-7, with D perhaps TRBD2 (6 bases). V was shortened by 1 base and J by 0 bases, with 10 bases between the two germline ends. The germline V gene has CDR1 SGHAT and CDR2 FQNNGV. CDR3 length equals 15 residues. The CDR3 is CASSLGIGSSYEQYF. CDR3 DNA: TGTGCCAGCAGCTTAGGGATCGGGAGCTCCTACGAGCAGTACTTC.

The chain joins TRBV28 to TRBJ1-6; D perhaps matches TRBD1 (6 bases). Trimming removed 5 bases from V and 12 bases from J, with 14 bases in between. Germline CDR1 is MDHEN and CDR2 is SYDVKM. There are 13 residues in the CDR3. The CDR3 DNA follows: TGTGCCAGCAGTACCGGACAGCCCCTACCCCTCCACTTT. Its translation: CASSTGQPLPLHF.

This chain connects TRBV27 to TRBJ2-5, with D uncertain. V lost 10 bases to trimming and J lost 2 bases, with 5 bases between them. Germline CDR1 is MNHEY and CDR2 is SMNVEV (reference sequence). The CDR3 extends over 10 amino acids. CDR3 protein: CATLQETQYF. CDR3 nucleotides: TGTGCCACTCTACAAGAGACCCAGTACTTC.

The gene calls are TRBV6-5 and TRBJ1-2; no definite D call. The CDR3 covers 11 residues. Trimming cost V 8 bases and J 2 bases, with 6 bases left between them. Looked up from germline, CDR1 is MNHEY and CDR2 is SVGAGI. CDR3 protein: CASGENYGYTF. DNA of the CDR3: TGTGCCAGCGGGGAGAACTATGGCTACACCTTC.

The chain couples TRBV27 to TRBJ1-2, with a possible D match to TRBD1 (6 bases). This CDR3 spans 15 amino acids. Trimming took off 0 bases at V and 4 bases at J, with 12 bases between the two ends. Germline loops: CDR1 MNHEY, CDR2 SMNVEV (reference sequence). The CDR3 DNA reads TGTGCCAGCAGTTTATCCCGACAGGCCTTCTATGGCTACACCTTC. The encoded protein is CASSLSRQAFYGYTF.

The rearrangement joins TRBV6-5 to TRBJ2-1; 8 bases line up with TRBD2. The germline V gene has CDR1 MNHEY and CDR2 SVGAGI. This CDR3 spans 15 amino acids. V trimming: 7 bases; J trimming: 8 bases; junction bases outside the gene matches: 13. CDR3 residues: CASKKVIAGFDEQFF. CDR3 bases: TGTGCCAGCAAGAAGGTAATAGCGGGATTCGATGAGCAGTTCTTC.

The genes are TRBV27 and TRBJ2-3; TRBD2 might be the D (6 bases). Trimming left V 10 bases short and J 0 bases short, with 17 bases between. Germline CDR1 reads MNHEY; CDR2 reads SMNVEV (reference sequence). CDR3 length: 15 residues. CDR3 coding DNA: TGTGCCACCGCCCCCTTAGCGGAGAGCACAGATACGCAGTATTTT. Protein: CATAPLAESTDTQYF.

The chain uses TRBV4-1 and TRBJ2-7; D is possibly TRBD2 (5 bases). Germline V gene lookup returns CDR1 MGHRA and CDR2 YSYEKL. The V end lost 1 base, the J end lost 2 bases, and 12 bases lay between the germline ends. The CDR3 is made up of 15 amino acids. CDR3 nucleotide sequence: TGCGCCAGCAGCCAAGTTGAGGGTAGCACCTACGAGCAGTACTTC. Translation gives CASSQVEGSTYEQYF.

The chain uses TRBV15 and TRBJ1-2; the D gene is possibly TRBD1 (5 bases). Germline-derived CDR1 and CDR2 are LNHNV and YYDKDF (reference sequence). The CDR3 sequence is 13 residues long. Trimming shortened V by 1 base and J by 4 bases, and 7 bases separated the two germline ends. CDR3 bases: TGTGCCACCAGCAGAGGGGGGACCTATGGCTACACCTTC. Its protein is CATSRGGTYGYTF.

This clone was seen a few times. The chain couples TRBV29-1 to TRBJ1-1; D unclear. The germline V gene encodes CDR1 SQVTM and CDR2 ANQGSEA. The CDR3 runs 11 residues. Trimming left V 7 bases short and J 0 bases short, with 6 bases between. CDR3 in amino acids: CSGEMNTEAFF. CDR3 bases: TGCAGCGGGGAAATGAACACTGAAGCTTTCTTT.

Only one count was recorded for this clone. The rearrangement uses TRBV30 and TRBJ1-2; D unresolved. In germline, CDR1 is GTSNPN, CDR2 SVGIG (reference sequence). Deletions cut 2 bases from V and 1 base from J, with 8 bases between. The CDR3 has 13 residues. This CDR3 reads CAWSPQINYGYTF. The CDR3 nucleotides read TGTGCCTGGAGTCCCCAGATTAACTATGGCTACACCTTC.

The chain couples TRBV6-2 or TRBV6-3 to TRBJ2-7; 11 nucleotides agree with TRBD2. J gave up 2 bases and V 2 bases, and 14 bases lay outside the gene matches. The CDR3 is 19 amino acids. The V gene's germline CDR1 is MNHEY and CDR2 SVGEGT. CDR3 nucleotides: TGTGCCAGCAGTTACCCCCCTGTGACTAGCGGGAAGAGCCCCTACGAGCAGTACTTC. Translated, it gives CASSYPPVTSGKSPYEQYF.

Written as DNA, the CDR3 is TGTGCCAGCTCACCTGGGGACAGGGTGGCTTCACCCCTCCACTTT. Its translation: CASSPGDRVASPLHF. The chain links TRBV18 to TRBJ1-6, with 9 nucleotides matching TRBD1. The CDR3 sequence is 15 residues long. V dropped 3 bases and J dropped 9; count of bases not matched to a gene: 6. Germline V gives CDR1 KGHSH, CDR2 LQKENI.